These 23 T cell receptor beta chains originate from one sample sequenced in a study of T cells in Graves' hyperthyroidism and ophthalmopathy. Amplified regions were TCR beta CDR3 sequences from RNA transcripts. During a first-round RT-PCR of the TCR CDR3, the HTBI primer set was used. TCRdb called the multiplex PCR reads again in MiXCR, with one record for every CDR3 protein. This sample carries roughly 290,000 distinct CDR3 sequences, about 13% of them seen once, and the ten largest clones take approximately 7.9%. The source material was blood. The source is a woman aged 40 to 50 with Graves' hyperthyroidism.

The chain is built from TRBV28 and TRBJ1-2; D uncertain. The CDR3 runs to 13 residues. Germline CDR1 is MDHEN and CDR2 is SYDVKM. V was cut by 5 bases and J by 9 bases, with 16 bases left in between. The CDR3 loop reads CASSIPFQVSYTF. The CDR3 nucleotides are TGTGCCAGCAGTATCCCATTTCAGGTCAGCTACACCTTC.

This clonotype was observed a handful of times. The rearrangement uses TRBV20-1 and TRBJ2-3, with D perhaps TRBD2 (6 bases). This CDR3 region has 15 residues. Germline lookup yields CDR1 DFQATT and CDR2 SNEGSKA (reference sequence). V was pared by 3 bases and J by 0 bases, with 13 bases between. CDR3 amino acids: CSASLLAGSTDTQYF. CDR3 DNA sequence: TGCAGTGCTAGTCTACTAGCCGGGAGCACAGATACGCAGTATTTT.

This clonotype came up many times. V usage is TRBV27 and J usage is TRBJ2-3; D tentatively reads TRBD1 or TRBD2 (5 bases each). The CDR3 runs 15 residues. Trimming shortened V by 0 bases and J by 4 bases, and 11 bases separated the two germline ends. Germline CDR1 reads MNHEY; CDR2 reads SMNVEV (reference sequence). This CDR3 is CASSLSPGTADTQYF. The CDR3 bases are TGTGCCAGCAGTTTATCTCCAGGGACGGCAGATACGCAGTATTTT.

This clonotype was picked up many times. The genes are TRBV30 and TRBJ1-1, with 7 bases that match TRBD1. The CDR3 totals 14 residues. CDR1 is GTSNPN, CDR2 SVGIG, per germline (reference sequence). The ends lost 4 bases at V and 0 bases at J; junction bases unmatched: 5. For the CDR3, the DNA is TGTGCCTGGAAAGGGGGCAGACTGAACACTGAAGCTTTCTTT. Translating gives CAWKGGRLNTEAFF.

This clonotype showed up many times. The chain couples TRBV5-1 to TRBJ2-7; the D gene is possibly TRBD2 (6 bases). This CDR3 is 16 amino acids long. V lost 0 bases, J lost 2 bases, and 15 bases lay in between. Germline V gene sequence: CDR1 SGHRS, CDR2 YFSETQ. The CDR3 region has the DNA TGCGCCAGCAGCTTGGTGGGGGGTAGTACGGCCTACGAGCAGTACTTC. Residues: CASSLVGGSTAYEQYF.

The chain uses TRBV6-1 and TRBJ1-3; 7 nucleotides match TRBD1. With V trimmed by 6 bases and J by 2 bases, 10 bases remained unmatched. Germline values: CDR1 MNHNS, CDR2 SASEGT. This CDR3 is 16 amino acids long. The CDR3 sequence is CASRQTGRLTGNTIYF. The CDR3 DNA follows: TGTGCCAGCAGGCAGACAGGGAGACTCACTGGAAACACCATATATTTT.

This clonotype appeared many times. The J gene is TRBJ1-6, the V gene TRBV12-3 or TRBV12-4; D unclear. CDR3 size: 13 residues. Trimming took off 3 bases at V and 7 bases at J, with 7 bases between the two ends. CDR3 nucleotide sequence: TGTGCCAGCAGTTTTAGGAGAAATTCACCCCTCCACTTT. Translation: CASSFRRNSPLHF.

The genes are TRBV11-3 and TRBJ2-3; 11 bases line up with TRBD2. The ends lost 5 bases at V and 4 bases at J; junction bases unmatched: 14. CDR1 and CDR2 (germline): SGHNT, YENEEA. The CDR3 loop spans 18 amino acids. The DNA of the CDR3 is TGTGCCAGCAGCAAATCGGGACTAGCGGAAGTGTACTCAGATACGCAGTATTTT. Protein sequence: CASSKSGLAEVYSDTQYF.

This clonotype was seen more than once but under ten times. The chain uses TRBV24-1 and TRBJ2-1, with D perhaps TRBD1 or TRBD2 (6 bases each). CDR1 and CDR2 (germline): KGHDR, SFDVKD. V lost 6 bases to trimming and J lost 7 bases, with 12 bases between them. The CDR3 totals 13 residues. The CDR3 region is CATSMGGWNEQFF. DNA of the CDR3: TGTGCCACCAGTATGGGGGGCTGGAATGAGCAGTTCTTC.

This clonotype was found many times. This chain joins TRBV13 and TRBJ2-1; D uncertain. Germline V gene data show CDR1 as PRHDT and CDR2 as FYEKMQ (reference sequence). Between the trimmed V and J ends, which lost 11 bases and 5 bases, there was a span of 13 bases. The CDR3 runs to 12 residues. CDR3 DNA: TGTGCCTCACAACCGGTCCACAATGAGCAGTTCTTC. It encodes CASQPVHNEQFF.

The V call is TRBV20-1, the J call TRBJ2-3; 11 nucleotides align to TRBD2. V shed 2 bases and J 0 bases; nucleotides not matched to a gene: 7. CDR1 is DFQATT, CDR2 SNEGSKA, per germline (reference sequence). The length of the CDR3 is 17 residues. The CDR3 is CSARLSGRAGSTDTQYF. CDR3 DNA: TGCAGTGCTAGACTTAGCGGGAGGGCCGGTAGCACAGATACGCAGTATTTT.

This clonotype was picked up a small number of times. The chain uses TRBV24-1 and TRBJ2-1, with a tentative D call TRBD1 (5 bases). V was shortened by 4 bases and J by 5 bases, with 11 bases between the two germline ends. This CDR3 spans 14 amino acids. Germline V CDR1 and CDR2: KGHDR, SFDVKD. In DNA form, the CDR3 reads TGTGCCACCAGTGACACCGACAGAAACAATGAGCAGTTCTTC. It yields the protein CATSDTDRNNEQFF.

This clonotype showed up many times. The chain employs TRBV7-9 and TRBJ2-1; 12 bases are a match to TRBD2. With V trimmed by 4 bases and J by 0 bases, 4 bases remained unmatched. CDR1 and CDR2 from the germline V gene are SEHNR and FQNEAQ (reference sequence). The length of the CDR3 is 17 residues. This CDR3 is CASSSSGGGSSYNEQFF. DNA for the CDR3: TGTGCCAGCAGCTCTAGCGGGGGGGGAAGCTCCTACAATGAGCAGTTCTTC.

This clonotype was counted ten times or more. The chain recombines TRBV28 with TRBJ2-2; 8 positions match TRBD1. The V gene end was trimmed by 3 bases and the J gene end by 3 bases; junction bases not matched to a gene: 9. The germline CDR1 and CDR2 sequences are MDHEN and SYDVKM. There are 17 residues in the CDR3. CDR3 sequence: CASSLPTGDMDTGELFF. Here the CDR3 DNA reads TGTGCCAGCAGTTTGCCGACAGGGGATATGGACACCGGGGAGCTGTTTTTT.

In this sample, this clonotype turned up many times. The chain uses TRBV29-1 and TRBJ2-3; D gene ambiguous. V was shortened by 8 bases and J by 2 bases, with 8 bases between the two germline ends. Germline V gene sequence: CDR1 SQVTM, CDR2 ANQGSEA. This CDR3 comprises 11 residues. CDR3 residues: CSPLDTDTQYF. CDR3 DNA: TGCAGCCCATTAGACACAGATACGCAGTATTTT.

This chain connects TRBV2 to TRBJ1-4, with D unclear. Germline V CDR1 and CDR2: SNHLY, FYNNEI. Deletions cut 6 bases from V and 8 bases from J, with 16 bases between. This CDR3 contains 14 residues. The CDR3 reads CASSPSGVGEKLFF. The CDR3 DNA follows: TGTGCCAGCAGCCCCTCCGGGGTGGGCGAAAAACTGTTTTTT.

The chain combines TRBV5-6 with TRBJ1-6, with D possibly being TRBD1 (5 bases). The CDR3 sequence is 15 residues long. Germline V gene sequence: CDR1 SGHDT, CDR2 YYEEEE. The V end lost 4 bases, the J end lost 8 bases, and 16 bases lay between the germline ends. The CDR3 here is CASSPDRPSDSPLHF. The CDR3 DNA reads TGTGCCAGCAGCCCCGACAGACCCTCCGATTCACCCCTCCACTTT.

This clonotype was seen repeatedly, ten times or more. V usage is TRBV5-1 and J usage is TRBJ2-2, with 7 nucleotides matching TRBD1. CDR3 length: 16 amino acids. Germline CDR1 and CDR2: SGHRS and YFSETQ. V dropped 0 bases and J dropped 0; count of bases not matched to a gene: 2. Here the CDR3 reads CASSLAGTANTGELFF. The CDR3 bases are TGCGCCAGCAGCTTGGCCGGGACAGCGAACACCGGGGAGCTGTTTTTT. Full variable domain (remainder filled in from reference TRBV5-1 and TRBJ2-2): KAGVTQTPRYLIKTRGQQVTLSCSPISGHRSVSWYQQTPGQGLQFLFEYFSETQRNKGNFPGRFSGRQFSNSRSEMNVSTLELGDSALYLCASSLAGTANTGELFFGEGSRLTVL.

This clonotype occurred many times. CDR3: CSARIGAGGPLTQYF. The CDR3 bases are TGCAGTGCTCGTATAGGAGCGGGCGGCCCACTGACCCAGTACTTC. The genes are TRBV20-1 and TRBJ2-5; D is perhaps TRBD2 (6 bases). The CDR3 sequence is 15 residues long. V was pared by 5 bases and J by 7 bases, with 23 bases between. CDR1 is DFQATT and CDR2 is SNEGSKA in the germline V gene (reference sequence).

The chain recombines TRBV13 with TRBJ2-3, with D unresolved. This CDR3 is built from 15 residues. Trimming removed 5 bases from V and 2 bases from J, with 14 bases in between. The V gene's germline CDR1 is PRHDT and CDR2 FYEKMQ (reference sequence). DNA for the CDR3: TGTGCCAGCAGCACGCTAGGAGTATTCACAGATACGCAGTATTTT. Residues: CASSTLGVFTDTQYF.

Many counts were recorded for this clonotype. The chain couples TRBV29-1 to TRBJ2-1, with 7 positions matching TRBD2. The CDR3 has 15 amino acids. Germline-derived CDR1 and CDR2 are SQVTM and ANQGSEA. V gave up 0 bases and J gave up 4 bases; unmatched junction bases: 6. The chain's CDR3 is CSVEDPASGYNEQFF. CDR3 nucleotide sequence: TGCAGCGTTGAAGATCCGGCTAGCGGATACAATGAGCAGTTCTTC.

V is TRBV19 and J is TRBJ1-4, with a weak D call TRBD1 (6 bases). The length of the CDR3 is 16 residues. Looked up from germline, CDR1 is LNHDA and CDR2 is SQIVND (reference sequence). Trimming took off 5 bases at V and 7 bases at J, with 20 bases between the two ends. This CDR3 is CASSEKSKGGGEKLFF. CDR3 coding DNA: TGTGCCAGTAGTGAAAAGTCAAAGGGGGGAGGTGAAAAACTGTTTTTT.

The chain carries TRBV19 and TRBJ2-1; D remains unclear. This CDR3 spans 15 amino acids. The V and J ends lost 4 bases and 4 bases respectively, with 14 bases between them. Germline V gives CDR1 LNHDA, CDR2 SQIVND (reference sequence). CDR3 in DNA: TGTGCCAGTAGTACGCGGCCGGTGACATACAATGAGCAGTTCTTC. Amino acids: CASSTRPVTYNEQFF.